This T cell receptor (beta chain) derives from a study of CD8+ T cells in alopecia areata. Study background: Patients remained on tofacitinib for 6 to 18 months and then went 6 months without it.

Once RNA had been extracted, it was reverse transcribed into cDNA to act as the sequencing template. Sequencing used immunoSEQ multiplex PCR; TCRdb keeps in-frame clones, though not all of them. This sample has roughly 98,000 clones, with 60% to 75% found just once. This clone was seen at least ten times. Its antigen is currently unknown. Study-level results: Mice showed clearer TCR sharing than patients did, a gap that was possibly HLA-related. It was lesional scalp, especially alopecia totalis/universalis, that showed higher clonality than normal scalp.

In germline, CDR1 is MNHNY, CDR2 SVGAGI (reference sequence). This CDR3 spans 14 amino acids. V lost 0 bases to trimming and J lost 6 bases, with 11 bases between them. Regarding treatment: oral pan-JAK inhibitor, 5-10 mg twice daily. The researchers isolated CD4+ and CD8+ T cells from PBMCs by sorting. The chain uses TRBV6-6 and TRBJ1-1; D is undetermined. The material sequenced was CD8+ T cells sorted from blood, taken at week 4, from a patient treated with tofacitinib. The sequence came from a human donor with alopecia areata. CDR3 loop: CASSYSAEQAEAFF. In DNA, the CDR3 is TGTGCCAGCAGTTACTCCGCCGAGCAGGCTGAAGCTTTCTTT.